A selection of T cell receptor beta chains follows, all from one sample in a study of EBV T-cell therapy then PD-1 blockade in nasopharyngeal carcinoma. Profiling relied on immunoSEQ multiplex PCR, and the TCRdb table lists in-frame clones only, not all of them. The top ten clones hold 31% of a sample with around 19,000 clones, around 84% of them seen once. These receptors have no identified antigens. The specimen comprised CD8+ T cells from blood, sampled at approximately day 260 from a patient whose treatment included autologous EBV-specific T cells and nivolumab. The receptors were sampled from a man between 40 and 49 years old with nasopharyngeal carcinoma. Both conserved end residues are part of each CDR3. The D gene is left open where the match is weak. A row's size may be missing; if present it is once, few, many or a size class.

>15|TRBD1|TRBJ2-7|TRBV6-1|few
TGTGCCAGCAGTGAGGAGGGGACAGGGGGCTACGAGCAGTACTTC
CASSEEGTGGYEQYF
>13|-|TRBJ2-7|TRBV27|-
TGTGCCAGCAGTTTGGGGGTTGCCAACGAGCAGTACTTC
CASSLGVANEQYF
>15|-|TRBJ2-5|TRBV4-3|-
TGCGCCAGCAGCCAGGACCAGGGGAGCGCGGAGACCCAGTACTTC
CASSQDQGSAETQYF
>12|-|TRBJ1-2|TRBV9|once
TGTGCCAGCAGCGTCCCCAGGGAAAAATACACCTTC
CASSVPREKYTF
>15|-|TRBJ1-1|TRBV7-6|-
TGTGCCAGCAGCTTAGATCGGGCAGGGAGGGACGAAGCTTTCTTT
CASSLDRAGRDEAFF
>15|-|TRBJ1-2|TRBV15|-
TGTGCCACCAGCACCCCTCAAGAACCGGGGGATGGCTACACCTTC
CATSTPQEPGDGYTF
>14|-|TRBJ1-2|TRBV7-9|-
TGTGCCAGCAGCGTACCGGGACACCACTATGGCTACACCTTC
CASSVPGHHYGYTF
>14|-|TRBJ1-2|TRBV9|-
TGTGCCAGCAGCTATCTTGGGGGGCGCCAGGGCTACACCTTC
CASSYLGGRQGYTF
>14|-|TRBJ2-1|TRBV19|-
TGTGCCAGTAGTATAGGGGGTTATAAGAATGAGCAGTTCTTC
CASSIGGYKNEQFF
>14|-|TRBJ2-3|TRBV7-8|-
TGTGCCAGCAGCTTAGTGGGGGCGCCAGATACGCAGTATTTT
CASSLVGAPDTQYF